Listed below are T cell receptor beta chains from one sample, sequenced in a study of vaccination and CD4 T cells after COVID-19. TCRdb independently ran MiXCR on the PCR reads; one entry per CDR3 protein. The table has about 18,000 distinct CDR3 sequences, 55% to 65% seen once; the top ten hold 0.95% to 1.1%. The source material was CD4+ T cells from blood, sampled before SARS-CoV-2 vaccination. The receptors shown here come from a human donor who had recovered from COVID-19. Each CDR3 is given with its conserved first and last residue. A D gene is named only where the DNA matches it firmly. The size entry is marked missing in some rows and otherwise reads once, few, many or a size class.

D gene: TRBD1; V gene: TRBV6-5; J gene: TRBJ1-2; clone size: -; CDR3 DNA: TGTGCCAGCAGTTACGGGAACAGGGGAGGGGTCTATGGCTACACCTTC; CDR3 protein: CASSYGNRGGVYGYTF
D gene: -; V gene: TRBV12-3/TRBV12-4; J gene: TRBJ1-2; clone size: few; CDR3 DNA: TGTGCCAGCAGTTTACATAACTATGGCTACACCTTC; CDR3 protein: CASSLHNYGYTF
D gene: -; V gene: TRBV6-1; J gene: TRBJ1-6; clone size: few; CDR3 DNA: TGTGCCAGCAGTCCCGATTCCCTTTCACCCCTCCACTTT; CDR3 protein: CASSPDSLSPLHF
D gene: -; V gene: TRBV7-8; J gene: TRBJ2-6; clone size: -; CDR3 DNA: TGTGCCAGCAAAAACGCCAGGGGACCCTCTGGGGCCAACGTCCTGACTTTC; CDR3 protein: CASKNARGPSGANVLTF
D gene: TRBD1; V gene: TRBV20-1; J gene: TRBJ1-3; clone size: -; CDR3 DNA: TGCAGTGCCCAATCTGACAGGGCTGGAAACACCATATATTTT; CDR3 protein: CSAQSDRAGNTIYF
D gene: -; V gene: TRBV4-1; J gene: TRBJ2-5; clone size: -; CDR3 DNA: TGCGCCAGCAGCCAAGATGGCTCCCGGGGGGAGACCCAGTACTTC; CDR3 protein: CASSQDGSRGETQYF
D gene: TRBD2; V gene: TRBV7-2; J gene: TRBJ2-1; clone size: -; CDR3 DNA: TGTGCCAGCAGCCAACAAACTAGGACTAGCGGGAGTACCGAGCAGTTCTTC; CDR3 protein: CASSQQTRTSGSTEQFF
D gene: -; V gene: TRBV6-2/TRBV6-3; J gene: TRBJ2-2; clone size: -; CDR3 DNA: TGTGCCAGCAATGCTTTAAGGGCCGTCACCGGGGAGCTGTTTTTT; CDR3 protein: CASNALRAVTGELFF
D gene: TRBD2; V gene: TRBV6-1; J gene: TRBJ2-3; clone size: -; CDR3 DNA: TGTGCCAGCATTCTAGCGGGAGCCACAGATACGCAGTATTTT; CDR3 protein: CASILAGATDTQYF
D gene: -; V gene: TRBV27; J gene: TRBJ2-1; clone size: -; CDR3 DNA: TGTGCCAGCACCATCGGGCGGGCCACAGGGGAGCAGTTCTTC; CDR3 protein: CASTIGRATGEQFF
D gene: TRBD1; V gene: TRBV20-1; J gene: TRBJ2-3; clone size: -; CDR3 DNA: TGCAGTGCTCACAGGGGGCCAGATACGCAGTATTTT; CDR3 protein: CSAHRGPDTQYF
D gene: -; V gene: TRBV7-7; J gene: TRBJ2-5; clone size: -; CDR3 DNA: TGTGCTAGCAGCTTAAAGGGCCTCAACCAAGAGACCCAGTACTTC; CDR3 protein: CASSLKGLNQETQYF
D gene: -; V gene: TRBV4-1; J gene: TRBJ2-7; clone size: once; CDR3 DNA: TGCGCCAGCAGCCGGATTCGGGAGTCCTACGAGCAGTACTTC; CDR3 protein: CASSRIRESYEQYF
D gene: -; V gene: TRBV20-1; J gene: TRBJ2-2; clone size: few; CDR3 DNA: TGCAGTGCTAGACCCGGGGGTAGCACCGGGGAGCTGTTTTTT; CDR3 protein: CSARPGGSTGELFF
D gene: -; V gene: TRBV24-1; J gene: TRBJ2-5; clone size: few; CDR3 DNA: TGTGCCACCAGTTTGGGAGGGGACAGGCTTCAAGAGACCCAGTACTTC; CDR3 protein: CATSLGGDRLQETQYF
D gene: TRBD1; V gene: TRBV5-1; J gene: TRBJ2-5; clone size: -; CDR3 DNA: TGCGCCAGCAGCTTGGTGACAGGGGGCCAGGAGACCCAGTACTTC; CDR3 protein: CASSLVTGGQETQYF
D gene: -; V gene: TRBV6-1; J gene: TRBJ1-3; clone size: -; CDR3 DNA: TGTGCCAGCAGAACGGGCCTTAACTCTGGAAACACCATATATTTT; CDR3 protein: CASRTGLNSGNTIYF
D gene: TRBD2; V gene: TRBV24-1; J gene: TRBJ2-3; clone size: -; CDR3 DNA: TGTGCCACCAGAGGGACGACTAGCGGGAACACAGATACGCAGTATTTT; CDR3 protein: CATRGTTSGNTDTQYF
D gene: -; V gene: TRBV21-1; J gene: TRBJ2-3; clone size: -; CDR3 DNA: TGTGCCAGCAGCAAAGCGAGGACTAGCGGGAGGGCCGGGACAGATACGCAGTATTTT; CDR3 protein: CASSKARTSGRAGTDTQYF
D gene: TRBD1; V gene: TRBV20-1; J gene: TRBJ1-5; clone size: once; CDR3 DNA: TGCAGTGCCCGGACAGGGGATAGCAATCAGCCCCAGCATTTT; CDR3 protein: CSARTGDSNQPQHF
D gene: TRBD2; V gene: TRBV24-1; J gene: TRBJ2-2; clone size: -; CDR3 DNA: TGTGCCACCAGTGATTACGGACTAGCGGTGAACACCGGGGAGCTGTTTTTT; CDR3 protein: CATSDYGLAVNTGELFF
D gene: -; V gene: TRBV20-1; J gene: TRBJ2-4; clone size: -; CDR3 DNA: TGCAGTGCTAGAGAGGCAAGCGAGGGAAACATTCAGTACTTC; CDR3 protein: CSAREASEGNIQYF
D gene: TRBD1; V gene: TRBV7-2; J gene: TRBJ2-7; clone size: -; CDR3 DNA: TGTGCCAGCAGCGGGGACAGGGGACCCTACGAGCAGTACTTC; CDR3 protein: CASSGDRGPYEQYF
D gene: -; V gene: TRBV20-1; J gene: TRBJ1-6; clone size: -; CDR3 DNA: TGCAGTACGGCTGGGACACACTCACCCTCCGTAATCTTT; CDR3 protein: CSTAGTHSPSVIF
D gene: -; V gene: TRBV6-1; J gene: TRBJ1-2; clone size: -; CDR3 DNA: TGTGCCAGCACTCCGGCCTGGGGTAACTATGGCTACACCTTC; CDR3 protein: CASTPAWGNYGYTF
D gene: -; V gene: TRBV20-1; J gene: TRBJ2-5; clone size: -; CDR3 DNA: TGCAGTGCCAGAAAGGGGACTTCCGGCTTGCAGACCCAGTACTTC; CDR3 protein: CSARKGTSGLQTQYF
D gene: TRBD2; V gene: TRBV25-1; J gene: TRBJ2-1; clone size: -; CDR3 DNA: TGTGCCAGCACCGGACTAGTCTACAATGAGCAGTTCTTC; CDR3 protein: CASTGLVYNEQFF
D gene: TRBD1; V gene: TRBV7-9; J gene: TRBJ1-2; clone size: -; CDR3 DNA: TGTGCCAGCAGCCGGACCGGGACAGGGGGCCATGGCTACACCTTC; CDR3 protein: CASSRTGTGGHGYTF
D gene: -; V gene: TRBV29-1; J gene: TRBJ1-1; clone size: few; CDR3 DNA: TGCAGCGCCTCGCCGGCGAACACTGAAGCTTTCTTT; CDR3 protein: CSASPANTEAFF
D gene: -; V gene: TRBV4-1; J gene: TRBJ2-4; clone size: -; CDR3 DNA: TGCGCCAGCAGCCAAGATCAAGGGTTCTTAACAGGGAAAGAAGAGTTTCAGTACTTC; CDR3 protein: CASSQDQGFLTGKEEFQYF
D gene: TRBD1; V gene: TRBV20-1; J gene: TRBJ1-6; clone size: few; CDR3 DNA: TGCAGTGCTAAGGTCTTGGGACAGGGCAATTCACCCCTCCACTTT; CDR3 protein: CSAKVLGQGNSPLHF
D gene: -; V gene: TRBV7-2; J gene: TRBJ1-2; clone size: few; CDR3 DNA: TGTGCCAGCAGCTTGGAAAGCGGCGAGAGCTATGGCTACACCTTC; CDR3 protein: CASSLESGESYGYTF
D gene: -; V gene: TRBV28; J gene: TRBJ1-5; clone size: -; CDR3 DNA: TGTGCCAGCCGAATTCAGGGGTCTAATGGAAATCAGCCCCAGCATTTT; CDR3 protein: CASRIQGSNGNQPQHF
D gene: TRBD1; V gene: TRBV20-1; J gene: TRBJ1-5; clone size: -; CDR3 DNA: TGCAGTGCTAGAGCCACAGGGGGAGGAAGCAATCAGCCCCAGCATTTT; CDR3 protein: CSARATGGGSNQPQHF
D gene: -; V gene: TRBV6-5; J gene: TRBJ2-7; clone size: -; CDR3 DNA: TGTGCCAGCAGTTACCGACCAGCCTACGAGCAGTACTTC; CDR3 protein: CASSYRPAYEQYF